A selection of T cell receptor beta chains follows, all from one sample in a study of blood T cell repertoires in COVID-19. The table came from immunoSEQ multiplex PCR; TCRdb's copy has only in-frame clones and leaves some out. Of under 250,000 clones listed, around 83% are singletons. Specimen: peripheral blood. These receptor sequences come from a man aged 50-59 years who had recovered from COVID-19. CDR3s include the opening cysteine and the closing phenylalanine or tryptophan. D genes are given only for firm matches. Expanded clones get a size class; other rows say once, few or many, or leave the size out.

V gene | clone size | D gene | CDR3 protein
TRBV16 | - | TRBD1 | CASSSDPGTGAKLFF
TRBV11-3 | - | - | CASSLGEMGGEVYNEQFF
TRBV7-9 | - | - | CASSAIRGGYGYTF
TRBV6-5 | - | TRBD1 | CASSYSRGLGYTF
TRBV4-1 | - | TRBD2 | CASSQVASGSSTDTQYF
TRBV4-1 | - | TRBD1 | CASSQGITGGSQETQYF
TRBV27 | - | - | CASSFSSHSSTDTQYF
TRBV28 | - | - | CATISTRGTEAFF
TRBV19 | - | TRBD1 | CASSAYRGKETQYF
TRBV27 | - | TRBD2 | CASSSSYPGLAGGVAKNIQYF
TRBV6-5 | once | TRBD1 | CASSYDRGRTNSPLHF
TRBV6-5 | once | TRBD2 | CATLAGARTRGEQFF
TRBV10-2 | - | TRBD1 | CASSDPRTGSSTYNSPLHF
TRBV28 | - | TRBD2 | CASSRPRASGIYNEQFF
TRBV18 | few | TRBD1 | CASSWDRGSYNEQFF
TRBV19 | - | - | CASSIGRAFTDTQYF
TRBV15 | - | TRBD2 | CATSRMTSGRGISDTQYF
TRBV5-1 | - | - | CASSLSGEVNQPQHF
TRBV27 | few | TRBD1 | CASLTGTASNSNQPQHF
TRBV7-9 | many | - | CASSLEAAGMTYEQYF
TRBV7-2 | - | - | CASSFRGVRNYGYTF
TRBV28 | - | - | CASLGSGPGTYNEQFF
TRBV10-3 | - | - | CATCPSNSNQPQHF
TRBV10-2 | - | TRBD1 | CASSETRRGQANEKLFF
TRBV9 | - | - | CASSRGGEIPEAFF
TRBV3-1/TRBV3-2 | - | - | CASSLPKAGEQYF
TRBV7-8 | - | TRBD1 | CASSRDRDQTNTIYF
TRBV14 | - | - | CASSQGGGALNIQYF
TRBV10-3 | - | - | CAISERGTEAFF